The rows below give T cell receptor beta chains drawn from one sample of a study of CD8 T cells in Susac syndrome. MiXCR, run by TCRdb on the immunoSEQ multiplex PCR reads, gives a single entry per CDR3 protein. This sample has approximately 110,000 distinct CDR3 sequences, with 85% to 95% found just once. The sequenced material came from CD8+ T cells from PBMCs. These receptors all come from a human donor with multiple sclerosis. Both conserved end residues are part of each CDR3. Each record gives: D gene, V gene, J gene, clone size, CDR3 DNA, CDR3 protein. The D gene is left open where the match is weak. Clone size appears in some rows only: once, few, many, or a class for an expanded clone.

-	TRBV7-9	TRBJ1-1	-	TGTGCCAGCAGCTTCCCCTCTCAGGGTACGAACACTGAAGCTTTCTTT	CASSFPSQGTNTEAFF
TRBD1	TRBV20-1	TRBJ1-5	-	TGCAGTGCTAGAGTCCGGGACAGCCCCAGCAATCAGCCCCAGCATTTT	CSARVRDSPSNQPQHF
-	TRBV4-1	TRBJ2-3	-	TGCGCCAGCAGCCAAGATCTTTGGGGCACAGATACGCAGTATTTT	CASSQDLWGTDTQYF
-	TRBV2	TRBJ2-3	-	TGTGCCAGCAGTGCGTTGGGGGGCACAGATACGCAGTATTTT	CASSALGGTDTQYF
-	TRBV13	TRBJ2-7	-	TGTGCCAGCAGCAAGGCAGGGTTTTCGCGCTACGAGCAGTACTTC	CASSKAGFSRYEQYF
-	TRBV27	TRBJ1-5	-	TGTGCCAGCCGACCGGGGGGGAACAATCAGCCCCAGCATTTT	CASRPGGNNQPQHF
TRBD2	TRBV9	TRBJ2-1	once	TGTGCCAGCAGCGGGACTAGCGGGTGGAACAATGAGCAGTTCTTC	CASSGTSGWNNEQFF
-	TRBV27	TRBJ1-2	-	TGTGCCAGCAGTTGGAGCAGGGAGCGTGGCTACACCTTC	CASSWSRERGYTF
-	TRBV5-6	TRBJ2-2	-	TGTGCCAGCAGCTACAAAACCGGGGAGCTGTTTTTT	CASSYKTGELFF
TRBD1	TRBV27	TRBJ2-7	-	TGTGCCAGCAGTTCCTCCGGGACAGGGATAATTGAGCAGTACTTC	CASSSSGTGIIEQYF
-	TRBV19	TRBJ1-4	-	TGTGCCAGTAGTATTGAAACAATCCGATCTGGAAAACTGTTTTTT	CASSIETIRSGKLFF
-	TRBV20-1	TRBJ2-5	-	TGCAGTGCAAAACAAGTTGGGTCAAGGCAAGAGACCCAGTACTTC	CSAKQVGSRQETQYF
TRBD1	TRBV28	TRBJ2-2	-	TGTGCCAGCAGTTTGAGACAGGGCATGGGCACCGGGGAGCTGTTTTTT	CASSLRQGMGTGELFF
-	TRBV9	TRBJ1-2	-	TGTGCCAGCAGCGTAGAGGGGAGGGGAAACTATGGCTACACCTTC	CASSVEGRGNYGYTF
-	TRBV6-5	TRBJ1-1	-	TGTGCCAGCAGTGGGGGGGAGGGGGGCACTGAAGCTTTCTTT	CASSGGEGGTEAFF
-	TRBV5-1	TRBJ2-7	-	TGCGCCAGCAGCTTTGCACAGTCCTACGAGCAGTACTTC	CASSFAQSYEQYF
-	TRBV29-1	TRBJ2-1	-	TGCAGCGTTGAAGAGGGGTACAATGAGCAGTTCTTC	CSVEEGYNEQFF
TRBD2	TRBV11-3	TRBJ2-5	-	TGTGCCAGCAGTAAACAGCGAGCGGGGTGGAGAGAGACCCAGTACTTC	CASSKQRAGWRETQYF
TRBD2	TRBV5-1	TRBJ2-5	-	TGCGCCAGCAGCCCGCTAGCGGGAAAGTACCAAGAGACCCAGTACTTC	CASSPLAGKYQETQYF
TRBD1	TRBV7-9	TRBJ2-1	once	TGTGCCAGCAGCTTAACCAGGGGGATTTACAATGAGCAGTTCTTC	CASSLTRGIYNEQFF
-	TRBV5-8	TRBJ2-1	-	TGTGCCAGCAGCTTTTACAATGAGCAGTTCTTC	CASSFYNEQFF
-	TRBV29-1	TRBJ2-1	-	TGCAGCGTTGAAGTTACAGGAAAGGACAATGAGCAGTTCTTC	CSVEVTGKDNEQFF
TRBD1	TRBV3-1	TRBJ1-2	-	TGTGCCAGCAGCCAATACAGGGGCAACTATGGCTACACCTTC	CASSQYRGNYGYTF
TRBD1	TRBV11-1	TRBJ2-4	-	TGTGCCAGCAGCCCTAGGTTGAGACAGGGGTCGGCCAAAAACATTCAGTACTTC	CASSPRLRQGSAKNIQYF
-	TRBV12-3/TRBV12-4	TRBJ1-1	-	TGTGCCAGCAGTTTAGTAGGGTCCATGGCTTTCTTT	CASSLVGSMAFF
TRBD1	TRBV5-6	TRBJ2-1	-	TGTGCCAGCAGCACCAAAGGACAGGGGTGGGAGCAGTTCTTC	CASSTKGQGWEQFF
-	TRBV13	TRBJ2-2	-	TGTGCCAGCAGCTTAGACGGCACCGGGGAGCTGTTTTTT	CASSLDGTGELFF
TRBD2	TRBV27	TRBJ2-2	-	TGTGCCAGCAGTTTGCTTCGTCGCGGGGGGGCCGGGGAGCTGTTTTTT	CASSLLRRGGAGELFF
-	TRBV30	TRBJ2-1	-	TGTGCCTGGGGTGATACCTTTGCCAATTTCTTC	CAWGDTFANFF
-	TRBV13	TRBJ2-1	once	TGTGCCAGCAGCTCTAGCAGAAGGGACTTGAGAAATGAGCAGTTCTTC	CASSSSRRDLRNEQFF
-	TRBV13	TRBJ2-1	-	TGTGCCAGCAGCTTTAGGGGGGGCAGGTCCTACAATGAGCAGTTCTTC	CASSFRGGRSYNEQFF
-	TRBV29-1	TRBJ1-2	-	TGCAGCGTCAAGGGAGGGGTTTACTATGGCTACACCTTC	CSVKGGVYYGYTF
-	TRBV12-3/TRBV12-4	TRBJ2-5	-	TGTGCCAGCAGTTTATTCGCTACGCAGACCCAGTACTTC	CASSLFATQTQYF
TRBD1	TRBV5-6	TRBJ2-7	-	TGTGCCAGCAGCGGTCCCGGGACAGGGAACGCCTACGAGCAGTACTTC	CASSGPGTGNAYEQYF
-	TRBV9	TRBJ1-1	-	TGTGCCAGCAGCGTCGGGCTGACGACTGAAGCTTTCTTT	CASSVGLTTEAFF
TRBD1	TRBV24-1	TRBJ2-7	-	TGTGCCACCAGTGATTCAGGGGGAACCTACGAGCAGTACTTC	CATSDSGGTYEQYF
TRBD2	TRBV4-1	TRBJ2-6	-	TGCGCCAGCAGCGAAAGCGGGGGTCTGGGCGGGGCCAACGTCCTGACTTTC	CASSESGGLGGANVLTF
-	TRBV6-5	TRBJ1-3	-	TGTGCCAGCAGTTACCAGGGGTCAGGAAACACCATATATTTT	CASSYQGSGNTIYF
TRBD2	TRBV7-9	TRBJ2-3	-	TGTGCCAGCATCCACAAGACTAGCGGGATCACAGATACGCAGTATTTT	CASIHKTSGITDTQYF
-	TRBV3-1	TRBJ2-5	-	TGTGCCAGCAGCCCACCTATCGAGAAGTTTTGGGAGACCCAGTACTTC	CASSPPIEKFWETQYF
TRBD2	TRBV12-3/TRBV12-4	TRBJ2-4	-	TGTGCCAGCAGTTCGACTAGCGGGGGGTCGCAAGCCAAAAACATTCAGTACTTC	CASSSTSGGSQAKNIQYF
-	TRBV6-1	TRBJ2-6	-	TGTGCCAGCATCCCTCGAAGTTCTGGGGCCAACGTCCTGACTTTC	CASIPRSSGANVLTF